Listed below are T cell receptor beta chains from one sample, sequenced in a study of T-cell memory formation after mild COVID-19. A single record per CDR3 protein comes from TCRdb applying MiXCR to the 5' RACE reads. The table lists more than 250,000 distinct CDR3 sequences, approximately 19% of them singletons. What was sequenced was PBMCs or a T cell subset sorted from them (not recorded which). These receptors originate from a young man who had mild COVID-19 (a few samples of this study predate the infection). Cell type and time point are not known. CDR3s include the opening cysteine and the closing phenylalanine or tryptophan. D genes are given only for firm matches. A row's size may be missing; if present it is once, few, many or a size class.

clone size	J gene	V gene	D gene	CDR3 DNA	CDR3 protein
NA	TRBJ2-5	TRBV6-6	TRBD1	TGTGCCAGCAGTTACCTGGGACAGCAAGAGACCCAGTACTTC	CASSYLGQQETQYF
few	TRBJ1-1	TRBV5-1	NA	TGCGCCAGCAGCTTGGTAACCACCACTGAAGCTTTCTTT	CASSLVTTTEAFF
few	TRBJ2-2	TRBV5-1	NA	TGCGCCAGCAGCTGGACCTCGGCGGAGACCGGGGAGCTGTTTTTT	CASSWTSAETGELFF
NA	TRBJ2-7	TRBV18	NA	TGTGCCAGCTCACAGGGGGAGACCTTTTCCTACGAGCAGTACTTC	CASSQGETFSYEQYF
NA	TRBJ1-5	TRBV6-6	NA	TGTGCCACAGAACAGACTAGTGTATCTTATAGCAATCAGCCCCAGCATTTT	CATEQTSVSYSNQPQHF
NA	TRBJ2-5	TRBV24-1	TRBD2	TGTGCCACCAGTGGTTCTAGTGGGACTAGCGGGGGTCCATACCAAGAGACCCAGTACTTC	CATSGSSGTSGGPYQETQYF
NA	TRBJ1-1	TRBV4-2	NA	TGTGCCAGCAGCCACCCGGACAGTCGAACTGAAGCTTTCTTT	CASSHPDSRTEAFF
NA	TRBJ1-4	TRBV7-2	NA	TGTGCCAGCAGGAGACAAGCTTTAATGAAAAGACTGTTTTTT	CASRRQALMKRLFF
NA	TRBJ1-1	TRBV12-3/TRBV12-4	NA	TGTGCCGGGGAGAGGGAGATGAACACTGAAGCTTTCTTT	CAGEREMNTEAFF
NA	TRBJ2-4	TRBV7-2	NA	TGTGCCAGCAGGCAGGACCAGGGAGCCAAAAACATTCAGTACTTC	CASRQDQGAKNIQYF
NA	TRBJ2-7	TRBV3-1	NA	TGTGCCAGCAGCCCCCGACAGGACGAGCAGTACTTC	CASSPRQDEQYF
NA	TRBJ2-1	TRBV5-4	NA	TGTGCCAGCAGCTTGCTAGGAGGAAGGACTCGCAGCAATGAGCAGTTCTTC	CASSLLGGRTRSNEQFF
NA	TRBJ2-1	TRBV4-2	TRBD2	TGTGCCAGCAGCCTTGGTAGCGGGAGCTCCTACAATGAGCAGTTCTTC	CASSLGSGSSYNEQFF
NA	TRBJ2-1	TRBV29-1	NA	TGCAGCGTGAACAGGGCCGATGAGCAGTTCTTC	CSVNRADEQFF
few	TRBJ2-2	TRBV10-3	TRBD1	TGTGCCATCAGTGCATCTGCAGGGGGAGCCGGGGAGCTGTTTTTT	CAISASAGGAGELFF
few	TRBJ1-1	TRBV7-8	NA	TGTGCCAGCAGCTTAGCGAGGACGGTGAACACTGAAGCTTTCTTT	CASSLARTVNTEAFF
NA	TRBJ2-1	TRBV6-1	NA	TGTGCCAGCAGTTCCGACAAGGCTAATGAGCAGTTCTTC	CASSSDKANEQFF
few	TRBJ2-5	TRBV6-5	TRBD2	TGTGCCAGCAGTTACGGAGCGGGGGGGCTGACCCAAGAGACCCAGTACTTC	CASSYGAGGLTQETQYF